This T cell receptor beta chain was captured in a study of cytomegalovirus exposure and HLA in healthy donors. PCR employed 60 Vbeta and 13 Jbeta primers. The table came from immunoSEQ multiplex PCR; TCRdb's copy has only in-frame clones and leaves some out. The table has around 140,000 clones, almost 85% seen once; the top ten hold 1.9%. Germline loops: CDR1 MNHNS, CDR2 SASEGT. CDR3 length: 14 amino acids. The V gene end was trimmed by 7 bases and the J gene end by 7 bases; junction bases not matched to a gene: 7. Study-wide results and limits: The study reported that TCR beta sequences accurately predicted HLA-A and HLA-B alleles in most subjects.

Each of the donors was a healthy bone marrow donor. Details on this clone: The antigen remains undetermined.

The receptor's source is a woman aged 40 to 55 in good health and CMV-seronegative. V gene TRBV6-1 combines with J gene TRBJ1-4; 9 bases are a match to TRBD1. The specimen was PBMCs. The CDR3 spells CASINRGRSEKLFF. CDR3 sequence (DNA): TGTGCCAGCATTAACAGGGGGCGAAGTGAAAAACTGTTTTTT.